Presented here are 5 T cell receptor beta chains from one specimen sequenced in a study of OX40 agonist ivuxolimab in advanced cancers. Profiling relied on immunoSEQ multiplex PCR, and the TCRdb table lists in-frame clones only, not all of them. The table has roughly 76,000 clones, 75% to 85% seen once. Sequenced here: CD4+ or CD8+ T cells sorted from blood, sampled in a trial of the OX40 agonist ivuxolimab. These receptors came from an adult with an advanced solid tumor such as melanoma, head and neck, liver or kidney cancer.

The chain carries TRBV25-1 and TRBJ1-2; D might be TRBD1 (5 bases). The CDR3 runs 16 residues. The V and J ends lost 1 base and 2 bases respectively, with 14 bases between them. Germline CDR1 MGHDK, CDR2 SYGVNS. The CDR3: CASSELVGTGNYGYTF. DNA of the CDR3: TGTGCCAGCAGTGAATTGGTGGGGACCGGAAACTATGGCTACACCTTC.

The rearrangement uses TRBV5-1 and TRBJ2-3, with a tentative D call TRBD2 (5 bases). The CDR3 has 15 residues. Looked up from germline, CDR1 is SGHRS and CDR2 is YFSETQ. V was trimmed by 5 bases and J by 0 bases, leaving 13 bases between them. The CDR3 bases are TGCGCCAGCAGTTCCCGGGGTCCGAGCACAGATACGCAGTATTTT. Encoded protein: CASSSRGPSTDTQYF.

The CDR3 DNA follows: TGTGCCAGCTCACCGGGACAGACACCGCAAGAGACCCAGTACTTC. Translation: CASSPGQTPQETQYF. The V call is TRBV18, the J call TRBJ2-5; 7 bases agree with TRBD1. The CDR3 loop spans 15 amino acids. V lost 3 bases to trimming and J lost 2 bases; unmatched junction nucleotides: 6. Looked up from germline, CDR1 is KGHSH and CDR2 is LQKENI.

V gene TRBV5-1 combines with J gene TRBJ2-3; 7 nucleotides agree with TRBD2. The CDR3 is 15 amino acids. Per the germline V gene, CDR1 is SGHRS and CDR2 is YFSETQ. V lost 3 bases and J lost 0; bases outside the gene matches: 4. DNA for the CDR3: TGCGCCAGCAGCTCCGGGACTAAGAGCACAGATACGCAGTATTTT. It specifies CASSSGTKSTDTQYF.

This chain joins TRBV19 and TRBJ1-4, with no clear D. V gave up 4 bases and J gave up 2 bases, with 8 bases separating them. The V gene's germline CDR1 is LNHDA and CDR2 SQIVND (reference sequence). The CDR3 extends over 14 amino acids. DNA of the CDR3: TGTGCCAGTAGTACACAGCCTACTAATGAAAAACTGTTTTTT. This translates into CASSTQPTNEKLFF.